Here is one T cell receptor beta chain with its context. Germline-derived CDR1 and CDR2 are MNHNS and SASEGT. CDR3 size: 16 residues. Trimming at V came to 7 bases and at J to 12 bases, leaving 18 bases not matched to a gene. TCRdb re-called the RACE reads through MiXCR, storing one row per CDR3 protein. The sample lists about 380,000 distinct CDR3 sequences; about 4.8% were seen once. The source of the sample is a study of human T cells and chemical hapten exposure. On the study more broadly: There were per-sample TCR yield variations, arising mainly from small pooled library volume differences.

Specified time point: patch test 1, 2 weeks after DPC sensitization. Treatment reported: therapeutic diphenylcyclopropenone sensitization with weekly scalp DPC. Every donor had alopecia and was 18 to 70 years old; all were suitable for DPC. The chain joins TRBV6-1 to TRBJ2-1; TRBD2 aligns across 10 bases. Specimen: whole blood, collected in connection with sensitization to the hapten diphenylcyclopropenone (DPC). This clonotype was obtained from a woman in her 50s with alopecia areata. Some clones in this sample may be carry-over from other donors' samples. The CDR3 here is CASTSPGLAGAQGQFF. CDR3 bases: TGTGCCAGCACCAGCCCGGGGCTAGCGGGGGCCCAGGGGCAGTTCTTC.